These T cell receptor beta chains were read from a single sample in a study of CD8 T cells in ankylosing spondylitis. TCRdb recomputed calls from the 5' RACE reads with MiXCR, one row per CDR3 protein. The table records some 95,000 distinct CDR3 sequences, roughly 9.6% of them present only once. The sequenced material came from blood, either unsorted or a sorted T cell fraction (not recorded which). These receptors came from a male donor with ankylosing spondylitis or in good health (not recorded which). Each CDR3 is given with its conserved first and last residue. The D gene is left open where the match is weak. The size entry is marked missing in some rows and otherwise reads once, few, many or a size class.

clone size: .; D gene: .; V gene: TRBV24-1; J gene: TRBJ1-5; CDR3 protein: CATSGQANQPQHF; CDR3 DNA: TGTGCCACCAGTGGACAGGCTAATCAGCCCCAGCATTTT
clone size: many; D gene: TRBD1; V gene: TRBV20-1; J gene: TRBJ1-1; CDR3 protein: CSARGAGTGNTEAFF; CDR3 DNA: TGCAGTGCTAGGGGAGCCGGGACAGGTAACACTGAAGCTTTCTTT
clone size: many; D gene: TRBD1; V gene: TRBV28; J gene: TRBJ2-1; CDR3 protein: CASTLAGTGATGSYNEQFF; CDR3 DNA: TGTGCCAGCACCCTCGCCGGGACAGGGGCGACCGGCTCCTACAATGAGCAGTTCTTC
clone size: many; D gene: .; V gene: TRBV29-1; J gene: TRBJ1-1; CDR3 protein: CSVEVIGETEAFF; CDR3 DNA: TGCAGCGTTGAAGTTATCGGGGAGACTGAAGCTTTCTTT
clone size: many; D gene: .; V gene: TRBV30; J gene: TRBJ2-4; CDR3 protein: CAWDDRNIQYF; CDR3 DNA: TGTGCCTGGGACGACAGGAACATTCAGTACTTC
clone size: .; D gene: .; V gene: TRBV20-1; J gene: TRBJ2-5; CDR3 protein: CSASQGRETQYF; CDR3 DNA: TGCAGTGCTTCCCAGGGGCGAGAGACCCAGTACTTC
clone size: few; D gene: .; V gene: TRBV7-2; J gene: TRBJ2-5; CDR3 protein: CASSLGPRTETQYF; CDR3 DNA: TGTGCCAGCAGCTTAGGCCCCCGGACGGAGACCCAGTACTTC
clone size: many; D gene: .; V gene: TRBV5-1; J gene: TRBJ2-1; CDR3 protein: CASSLQGGEQFF; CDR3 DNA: TGCGCCAGCAGCCTCCAGGGGGGTGAGCAGTTCTTC
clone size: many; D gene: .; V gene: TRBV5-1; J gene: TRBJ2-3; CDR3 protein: CASSLRGQGRTDTQYF; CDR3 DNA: TGCGCCAGCAGCTTACGGGGGCAGGGAAGAACAGATACGCAGTATTTT
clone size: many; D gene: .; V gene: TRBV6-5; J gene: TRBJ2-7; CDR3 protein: CASSYQPDVEQYF; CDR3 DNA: TGTGCCAGCAGTTATCAGCCAGACGTCGAGCAGTACTTC
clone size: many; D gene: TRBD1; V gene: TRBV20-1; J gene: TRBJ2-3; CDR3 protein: CSARGRTRQGFTDTQYF; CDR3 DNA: TGCAGTGCTAGAGGAAGGACGAGACAGGGTTTCACAGATACGCAGTATTTT
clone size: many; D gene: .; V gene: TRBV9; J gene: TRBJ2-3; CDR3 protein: CASSAEQWASTDTQYF; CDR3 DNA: TGTGCCAGCAGCGCAGAACAGTGGGCGAGCACAGATACGCAGTATTTT
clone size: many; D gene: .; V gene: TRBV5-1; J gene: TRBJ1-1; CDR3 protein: CASSPGNGLSTEAFF; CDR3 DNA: TGCGCCAGCAGCCCCGGGAATGGTTTGTCCACTGAAGCTTTCTTT
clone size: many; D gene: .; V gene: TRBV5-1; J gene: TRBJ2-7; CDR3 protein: CASSLPIDPGTPRYEQYF; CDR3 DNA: TGCGCCAGCAGCTTGCCGATCGATCCCGGGACACCACGGTACGAGCAGTACTTC